The following is a TCR beta chain sequence with its context. Antigen: not known. Trimming removed 6 bases from V and 0 bases from J; junction bases left unmatched: 11. CDR3 length: 15 residues. The germline CDR1 and CDR2 sequences are DFQATT and SNEGSKA (reference sequence). These data belong to a study of Graves' ophthalmopathy and Graves' hyperthyroidism. On the study more broadly: Peripheral blood was gathered at first diagnosis, ahead of any treatment whatsoever.

Study observations and caveats: The model flagged ophthalmopathy progression at 65% to 71% sensitivity and 72.22% specificity.

Amplification of the TCR beta CDR3 regions used RNA transcripts (as template). HTBI primers primed a first-round RT-PCR, and a second-round multiplex PCR followed. MiXCR was run by TCRdb on the multiplex PCR reads, yielding one entry per CDR3 protein. This sample has about 700,000 distinct CDR3 sequences, with around 40% found just once. This chain joins TRBV20-1 and TRBJ2-7; 7 bases match TRBD2. This clonotype was obtained from an adult man with Graves' ophthalmopathy. Material: peripheral blood. In nucleotides, the CDR3 is TGCAGTGCGGACACCGGGACTAAGAGCTCCTACGAGCAGTACTTC. Translated: CSADTGTKSSYEQYF.